A selection of T cell receptor beta chains follows, all from one sample in a study of T cells in Graves' hyperthyroidism and ophthalmopathy. TCRdb analysed the multiplex PCR reads with MiXCR anew, one entry per CDR3 protein. The table has about 380,000 distinct CDR3 sequences, less than 20% seen once; the top ten hold roughly two fifths. The material sequenced was blood. These receptor sequences come from a young man with Graves' ophthalmopathy. The CDR3 runs from the conserved cysteine through the conserved F or W.

>TRBV15|TRBJ2-1|19
CATSREGQGFRLGNNEQFF
>TRBV28|TRBJ2-4|14
CASRPQGAIGIQYF
>TRBV2|TRBJ2-5|15
CASSGRASGQETQYF
>TRBV27|TRBJ2-7|14
CASSAGDRAYEQYF
>TRBV6-1|TRBJ2-2|16
CASSATRFRGAGELFF
>TRBV5-1|TRBJ2-1|13
CASSLSRVDEQFF
>TRBV12-3/TRBV12-4|TRBJ1-2|13
CASSGQGGYGYTF
>TRBV2|TRBJ2-7|13
CASRGSGENEQYF
>TRBV7-9|TRBJ2-7|13
CASSGDRFHEQYF
>TRBV12-3/TRBV12-4|TRBJ2-2|15
CASRLGRTNTGELFF
>TRBV6-1|TRBJ1-2|13
CASRKSTGFGYTF
>TRBV7-3|TRBJ1-6|15
CASSLMGTGNSPLHF
>TRBV7-2|TRBJ1-1|16
CASSLVAGPLNTEAFF
>TRBV6-1|TRBJ1-6|12
CASKRGNSPLHF
>TRBV9|TRBJ1-2|15
CASSVIPGPNYGYTF
>TRBV5-1|TRBJ1-5|13
CASSLGWDRPQHF